This T cell receptor (beta chain) was identified in a study of shared clonotypes between healthy human individuals (dated by TCRdb to 2018 to 2020). Concerning the study at large: The cohort comprised two women and a few men aged 18 to 49 years. Per donor, leukapheresis produced somewhere between about 0.85 and 8.9 billion PBMCs. To estimate repertoire size and how much clonotype sharing occurs between individuals, the study deeply sequenced the blood TCR repertoires of about five healthy adults. Per donor, three plates each were used for CD4 naive and CD4 memory, two for CD8 naive, and one for CD8 memory. Different laboratories and diverse techniques were used to prepare libraries and sequence TCR repertoires, to increase sequencing depth and limit assay-specific biases. Summary of the overall study and its limitations: Rarefaction of sorted-subset datasets indicated incomplete sequencing despite the large sequencing depth. Based on pairwise subsampling, the degree of clonotype sharing among donors was expected to be affected by sequencing depth. Sampling was restricted to blood, and TCR repertoires in tissue are likely to differ from TCR repertoires in blood. Across several donors, around 5% of naive CD4, around 3.3% of naive CD8, approximately 2.5% of memory CD4, and around 0.4% of memory CD8 clonotypes were shared. Because the study included only a small number of donors, the genetic and exposure-history diversity represented was limited. Clonotypes shared by all four sorted-subset donors showed higher generation probabilities than non-shared clonotypes. Larger estimated clonotype richness was generally found for naive subsets than for memory subsets.

Using the deep immunoSEQ assay, TCR CDR3 regions were amplified from genomic DNA by multiplex PCR. Extracted genomic DNA from each cell subset was distributed evenly across all wells of several immunoSEQ 96-well plates, and each plate was treated as a replicate. For sorted subsets, around 200 ng genomic DNA, equal to 25,000 to 35,000 T cell genomes, was loaded into each replicate PCR. The purified libraries were quantified using a Qubit 3.0 fluorometer, sized with a Bioanalyzer 2100, and then quantified again using the KAPA Library Quantification kit. Every immunoSEQ 96-well plate was sequenced on a dedicated single-read 150-cycle Illumina NextSeq 550 flow cell. The source study handled its data this way. Because the immunoSEQ output held only junctional sequences and lacked quality scores, the filtering could not match the filtering applied to full-length reads. Sequences were annotated with PyIR, a Python wrapper for IgBLAST v1.9, using IMGT germline references to assign V/J genes and CDR3. Reads were removed for weak V/J assignments (E-value above 1e-6), missing CDR3, stop codons, out-of-frame junctions, or ambiguous translated residues. A V3J clonotype was defined by an identical inferred V gene, J gene, and CDR3 amino acid sequence. Percentage overlap between repertoires was computed as shared unique clonotypes divided by the size of the smaller repertoire. Repertoire richness was assessed with RTK rarefaction, the Chao1 estimator, and Recon v2.1 estimates of unobserved clonotypes. For all TCRbeta clonotypes obtained by the gDNA method from a handful of donors, generation probabilities were computed with OLGA. This immuneACCESS table, as held by TCRdb, lists in-frame sequences with V and J called but not all clones. Of the missing ones, under half trace to an unresolved V gene in checked studies; the others have no known cause. The DNA gave D and trimming, while V, J and clone size come from that table. Recorded for this sample are some 360,000 clones; about 70% of them occurred a single time. The ten top clones hold roughly 10% of the sample.

The donors were healthy, HIV-negative adults who had no recently reported acute infections or vaccinations. Every donor was a Caucasian adult residing in Nashville, Tennessee, USA. Magnetic negative selection was used to enrich CD4+ T cells, after which naive cells were positively selected on CD45RA and the negative fraction became the memory subset. Blood was obtained by leukapheresis, after which PBMCs were separated by Ficoll-Histopaque density gradient centrifugation and cryopreserved in liquid nitrogen vapor phase. Analytical flow cytometry was used to check the purity and quantity of every magnetically sorted T cell population. Genomic DNA was isolated from every sorted fraction and measured by UV absorbance on a Nanodrop 2000c. The CDR1 and CDR2 encoded by the germline V gene are SGHDT and YYEEEE. V drops 4 bases and J drops 5 bases, leaving 15 bases in between. The CDR3 sequence holds 14 residues, the cysteine and phenylalanine included. The DNA shown is the 42-base CDR3, in frame from base 1.

Comment on this clone: Its target antigen remains unknown. No base quality values were provided; no much bigger clone lies one nucleotide off.

In this chain, TRBV5-6 is recombined with TRBJ2-5; matching of 5 bases hints at TRBD2 as the D gene. What was sequenced was memory CD4+ T cells sorted from blood. The sample's cell subset or site label, decoded: CD45RA-negative fraction. This clonotype was obtained from a man younger than 45 in good health. CDR3 reads: CASSTLGVVETQYF. The base sequence is TGTGCCAGCAGCACCTTGGGAGTTGTCGAGACCCAGTACTTC.